A selection of T cell receptor beta chains follows, all from one sample in a study of blood T cell repertoires in COVID-19. The repertoire was sequenced with immunoSEQ multiplex PCR; TCRdb's copy has only in-frame clones and lacks some. The sample lists a few hundred thousand clones; about 85% were seen once. Material for sequencing was peripheral blood. The receptors were gathered from a woman between 45 and 60 years old with COVID-19, enrolled during active disease. Each CDR3 is given with its conserved first and last residue. Each record gives: D gene, clone size, J gene, V gene, CDR3 DNA, CDR3 protein. The D gene is left open where the match is weak. A row's size may be missing; if present it is once, few, many or a size class.

. | once | TRBJ2-1 | TRBV3-1/TRBV3-2 | TGTGCCAGCAGCCAAACGACAGATGAGCAGTTCTTC | CASSQTTDEQFF
. | . | TRBJ2-2 | TRBV5-1 | TGCGCCAGCAGCTTGGAAATATACACCGGGGAGCTGTTTTTT | CASSLEIYTGELFF
TRBD2 | . | TRBJ2-7 | TRBV7-9 | TGTGCCAGCGTCGGGTCGGCGGGGGGAAACTACGAGCAGTACTTC | CASVGSAGGNYEQYF
. | few | TRBJ2-1 | TRBV10-2 | TGCGCCAGCAGTCGGGCGGGGTCTTCGGGAAATGAGCAGTTCTTC | CASSRAGSSGNEQFF
. | once | TRBJ1-2 | TRBV5-5 | TGTGCCAGCAGCTTGGGCAGCTATGGCTACACCTTC | CASSLGSYGYTF
TRBD1 | . | TRBJ2-1 | TRBV28 | TGTGCCAGCAGTCGAGACAGGGGCGATGAGCAGTTCTTC | CASSRDRGDEQFF
TRBD1 | . | TRBJ2-5 | TRBV12-5 | TGTGCTAGTGCCCTAACCGGGACAGTCCAAGAGACCCAGTACTTC | CASALTGTVQETQYF
TRBD1 | . | TRBJ1-2 | TRBV10-3 | TGTGCCATCAAGGACAGGCAGGGGGCCGGGGGCTACACCTTC | CAIKDRQGAGGYTF
. | . | TRBJ1-1 | TRBV19 | TGTGCCAGTAGGAAGCAGGGAATTGTTGCTATGAACACTGAAGCTTTCTTT | CASRKQGIVAMNTEAFF
. | . | TRBJ1-5 | TRBV24-1 | TGTGCCACCAGTGATCTTCCACAGCCCCCTAATCAGCCCCAGCATTTT | CATSDLPQPPNQPQHF
TRBD2 | . | TRBJ2-3 | TRBV19 | TGTGCCAGTAGTATAGAGGGACTAGCGGGGGGGCAGGCAGATACGCAGTATTTT | CASSIEGLAGGQADTQYF
TRBD1 | . | TRBJ2-7 | TRBV5-5 | TGTGCCAGCAGCTCCAAAGCGACAGGGGTTTTGCTCTACGAGCAGTACTTC | CASSSKATGVLLYEQYF
TRBD1 | . | TRBJ1-5 | TRBV10-3 | TGTGCCATCAGTAGTGACAGGGAATTTGGGCCCCAGCATTTT | CAISSDREFGPQHF
. | . | TRBJ1-2 | TRBV10-2 | TGCGCCAGCAGTGGAGGGATTTATGGCTACACCTTC | CASSGGIYGYTF
. | . | TRBJ2-6 | TRBV19 | TGTGCCAGTAATCCCGGCTCTGGGGCCAACGTCCTGACTTTC | CASNPGSGANVLTF
TRBD1 | . | TRBJ1-2 | TRBV5-5 | TGTGCCAGCAGCGCAGAAATCCAGGGGGGATACTATGGCTACACCTTC | CASSAEIQGGYYGYTF
. | . | TRBJ2-2 | TRBV6-4 | TGTGCCAGCAGCACAAGACTGGACACCGGGGAGCTGTTTTTT | CASSTRLDTGELFF
TRBD2 | once | TRBJ2-5 | TRBV5-1 | TGCGCCAGCAGCTTGGAACAGCGGGGGGGAGAGACCCAGTACTTC | CASSLEQRGGETQYF
. | . | TRBJ2-7 | TRBV27 | TGTGCCAGCAGTTTAATCGCCTACGAGCAGTACTTC | CASSLIAYEQYF
. | once | TRBJ2-7 | TRBV11-2 | TGTGCCAGCAACCCACAACAGGGCCCCCCCTACGAGCAGTACTTC | CASNPQQGPPYEQYF
. | . | TRBJ1-2 | TRBV6-4 | TGTGCCAGCAGTTACCGCCCTGGACAGCTCTATGGCTACACCTTC | CASSYRPGQLYGYTF
. | . | TRBJ2-3 | TRBV5-1 | TGCGCCAGCAGCCTTTCCCGACAGATCGCAGATACGCAGTATTTT | CASSLSRQIADTQYF
TRBD1 | . | TRBJ2-1 | TRBV6-2/TRBV6-3 | TGTGCCAGCAGTTACGACAGGGGCTGGGGTGAGCAGTTCTTC | CASSYDRGWGEQFF
. | . | TRBJ1-5 | TRBV5-5 | TGTGCCAGCAGCGTAGGGGTGGATCAGCCCCAGCATTTT | CASSVGVDQPQHF
. | . | TRBJ2-3 | TRBV30 | TGTGCCTGGGGGCAGAATTACGAAGATACGCAGTATTTT | CAWGQNYEDTQYF
. | . | TRBJ1-2 | TRBV6-4 | TGTGCCAGCAGTGACTCGAAAAGGGCAGGGAACTATGGCTACACCTTC | CASSDSKRAGNYGYTF
. | . | TRBJ2-1 | TRBV6-4 | TGTGCCAGCAGTTCGGACAGTCTGGCGGTATACAATGAGCAGTTCTTC | CASSSDSLAVYNEQFF
. | . | TRBJ2-2 | TRBV11-3 | TGTGCCAGCAGCCCCCGAGCAAGCACCGGGGAGCTGTTTTTT | CASSPRASTGELFF
TRBD1 | . | TRBJ1-5 | TRBV19 | TGTGCCAGTAGTACTGCGGACAGGTTCAATCAGCCCCAGCATTTT | CASSTADRFNQPQHF